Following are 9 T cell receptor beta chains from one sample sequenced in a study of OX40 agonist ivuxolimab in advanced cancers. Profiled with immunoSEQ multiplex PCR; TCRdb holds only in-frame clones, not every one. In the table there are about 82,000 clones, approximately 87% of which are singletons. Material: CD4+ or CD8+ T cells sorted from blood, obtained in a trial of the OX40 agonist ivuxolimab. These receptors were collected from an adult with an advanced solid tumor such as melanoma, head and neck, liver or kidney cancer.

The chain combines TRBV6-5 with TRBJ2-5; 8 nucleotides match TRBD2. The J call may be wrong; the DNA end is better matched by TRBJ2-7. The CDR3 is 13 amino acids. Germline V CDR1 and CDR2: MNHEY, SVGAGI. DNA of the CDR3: TGTGCCAGCCGGGGGGGCAGGGCCCACGAGCAGTACTTC. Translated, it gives CASRGGRAHEQYF.

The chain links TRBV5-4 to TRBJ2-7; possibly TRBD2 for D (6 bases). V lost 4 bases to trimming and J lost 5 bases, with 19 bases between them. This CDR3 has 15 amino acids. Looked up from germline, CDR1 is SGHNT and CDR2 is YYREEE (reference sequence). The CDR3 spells CASSRGGQVGHEQYF. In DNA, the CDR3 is TGTGCCAGCAGCCGGGGAGGCCAGGTCGGCCACGAGCAGTACTTC.

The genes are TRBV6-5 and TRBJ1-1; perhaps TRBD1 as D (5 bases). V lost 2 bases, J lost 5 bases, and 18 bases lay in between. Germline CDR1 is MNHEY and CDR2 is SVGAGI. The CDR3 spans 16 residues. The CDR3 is CASSYTRGTGATEAFF. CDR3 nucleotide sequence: TGTGCCAGCAGTTACACTAGGGGAACGGGCGCGACTGAAGCTTTCTTT.

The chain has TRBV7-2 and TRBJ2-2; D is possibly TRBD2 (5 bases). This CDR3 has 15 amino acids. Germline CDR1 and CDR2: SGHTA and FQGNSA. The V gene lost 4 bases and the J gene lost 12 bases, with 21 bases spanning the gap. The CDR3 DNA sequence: TGTGCCAGCAGCTCCCAAAGTCACCGGGGAGCGCAGCTGTTTTTT. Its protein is CASSSQSHRGAQLFF.

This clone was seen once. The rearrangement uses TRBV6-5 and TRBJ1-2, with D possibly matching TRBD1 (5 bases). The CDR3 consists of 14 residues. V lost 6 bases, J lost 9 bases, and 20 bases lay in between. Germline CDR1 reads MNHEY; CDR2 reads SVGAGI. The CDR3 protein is CASRRGSGGRSYTF. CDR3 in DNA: TGTGCCAGCAGACGGGGGAGTGGTGGGCGGAGCTACACCTTC.

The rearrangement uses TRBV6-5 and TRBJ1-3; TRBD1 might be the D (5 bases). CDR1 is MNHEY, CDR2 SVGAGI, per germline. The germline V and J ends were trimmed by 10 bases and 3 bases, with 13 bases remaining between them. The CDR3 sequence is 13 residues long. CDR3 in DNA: TGTGCCACCCAACGGGGGGGTGGAAACACCATATATTTT. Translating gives CATQRGGGNTIYF.

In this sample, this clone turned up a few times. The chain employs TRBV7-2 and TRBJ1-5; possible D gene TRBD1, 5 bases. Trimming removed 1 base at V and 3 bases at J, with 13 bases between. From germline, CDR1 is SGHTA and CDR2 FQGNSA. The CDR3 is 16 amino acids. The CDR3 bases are TGTGCCAGCAGCTTAGTCACAGGAAGCCACAATCAGCCCCAGCATTTT. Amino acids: CASSLVTGSHNQPQHF.

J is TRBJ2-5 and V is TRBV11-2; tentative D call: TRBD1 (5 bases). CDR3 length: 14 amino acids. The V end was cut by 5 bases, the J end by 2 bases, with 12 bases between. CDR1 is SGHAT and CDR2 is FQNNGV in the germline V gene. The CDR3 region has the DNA TGTGCCAGCAGCCCTGTGGGGCGACAAGAGACCCAGTACTTC. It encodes CASSPVGRQETQYF. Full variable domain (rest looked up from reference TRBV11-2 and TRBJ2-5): EAGVAQSPRYKIIEKRQSVAFWCNPISGHATLYWYQQILGQGPKLLIQFQNNGVVDDSQLPKDRFSAERLKGVDSTLKIQPAKLEDSAVYLCASSPVGRQETQYFGPGTRLLVL.

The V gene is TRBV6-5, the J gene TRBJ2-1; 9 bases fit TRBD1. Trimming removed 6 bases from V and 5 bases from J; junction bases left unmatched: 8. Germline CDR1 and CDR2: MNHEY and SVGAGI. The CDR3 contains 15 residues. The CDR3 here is CASRLTGGANNEQFF. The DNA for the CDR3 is TGTGCCAGCAGACTCACAGGGGGCGCAAACAATGAGCAGTTCTTC.